Each of the 13 T cell receptor beta chains below was sequenced from the same sample in a study of PD-1 blockade in mismatch repair-deficient tumors. Only in-frame clones appear in the TCRdb table, and some are missing; sequencing was by immunoSEQ multiplex PCR. The sample has some 19,000 clones, approximately 80% seen once; the top ten hold 1.4% to 1.5%. This specimen was PBMCs, taken 52 weeks after starting pembrolizumab. The source is an adult with mismatch repair-deficient cancer.

This clone is a singleton in its sample. The rearrangement uses TRBV27 and TRBJ1-4; 10 bases line up with TRBD1. V dropped 9 bases and J dropped 6; count of bases not matched to a gene: 10. CDR1 is MNHEY and CDR2 is SMNVEV in the germline V gene (reference sequence). The CDR3 covers 15 residues. The CDR3: CASSVPGTGDEKLFF. The DNA of the CDR3 is TGTGCCAGTTCCGTCCCCGGGACAGGGGATGAAAAACTGTTTTTT.

The chain recombines TRBV9 with TRBJ2-5, with TRBD1 matching 9 bases. V trimming: 0 bases; J trimming: 3 bases; junction bases outside the gene matches: 3. Germline V gene lookup returns CDR1 SGDLS and CDR2 YYNGEE. The length of the CDR3 is 15 residues. DNA of the CDR3: TGTGCCAGCAGCGTAGACGGGACAGGGAAAGAGACCCAGTACTTC. Amino acid sequence: CASSVDGTGKETQYF. The whole variable domain, filled in from reference TRBV9 and TRBJ2-5, reads DSGVTQTPKHLITATGQRVTLRCSPRSGDLSVYWYQQSLDQGLQFLIQYYNGEERAKGNILERFSAQQFPDLHSELNLSSLELGDSALYFCASSVDGTGKETQYFGPGTRLLVL.

This chain links TRBV28 with TRBJ2-7, with D perhaps matching TRBD2 (6 bases). The ends were cut back, 6 bases at V and 6 bases at J, with 21 bases in the middle. Germline V gene sequence: CDR1 MDHEN, CDR2 SYDVKM. This CDR3 has 15 residues. As DNA, the CDR3 is TGTGCCAGCAGCTCCCCAGCCGGGGGTTCAGGCGAGCAGTACTTC. Its translation: CASSSPAGGSGEQYF.

The rearrangement links TRBV28 to TRBJ1-5; D gene unclear. V was clipped by 3 bases and J by 1 base, with 7 bases between them. From germline, CDR1 is MDHEN and CDR2 SYDVKM. The CDR3 has 14 residues. CDR3: CASSFGQSNQPQHF. The CDR3 nucleotides are TGTGCCAGCAGTTTTGGGCAGAGCAATCAGCCCCAGCATTTT.

This clone was picked up one time. V and J are TRBV6-1 and TRBJ2-3; a weak D match, TRBD2 (5 bases). V lost 0 bases, J lost 2 bases, and 12 bases lay in between. This CDR3 is 16 amino acids long. Germline V CDR1 and CDR2: MNHNS, SASEGT. CDR3 amino acids: CASSEALAGFTDTQYF. In DNA form, the CDR3 reads TGTGCCAGCAGTGAAGCGCTCGCGGGTTTCACAGATACGCAGTATTTT.

The chain employs TRBV28 and TRBJ1-5; a weak D match, TRBD1 (5 bases). This CDR3 has 15 amino acids. V was trimmed by 6 bases and J by 7 bases, leaving 19 bases between them. CDR1 and CDR2 from the germline V gene are MDHEN and SYDVKM. In nucleotides, the CDR3 is TGTGCCAGCAGCCCATTATTACAGGCATCGCAGCCCCAGCATTTT. Its protein product is CASSPLLQASQPQHF.

This rearrangement joins TRBV7-2 to TRBJ1-2; 7 nucleotides align to TRBD1. V gave up 7 bases and J gave up 8 bases; unmatched junction bases: 16. The germline gives CDR1 SGHTA, CDR2 FQGNSA. The CDR3 is 15 residues long. CDR3 sequence (DNA): TGTGCCAGCACCGAAGAACCGGGAGGGGGCGGGGGCTACACCTTC. This codes for CASTEEPGGGGGYTF.

The chain links TRBV27 to TRBJ2-1, with 7 bases identical to TRBD2. The CDR3 consists of 15 residues. V lost 4 bases to trimming and J lost 2 bases; unmatched junction nucleotides: 5. Germline CDR1 reads MNHEY; CDR2 reads SMNVEV (reference sequence). CDR3 DNA: TGTGCCAGCAGTTCCCAGCGGGACGCCTACAATGAGCAGTTCTTC. Its protein product is CASSSQRDAYNEQFF.

V gene TRBV28 combines with J gene TRBJ2-4; 16 bases fit TRBD2. This CDR3 is 20 amino acids long. CDR1 is MDHEN, CDR2 SYDVKM, per germline. The V gene end was trimmed by 5 bases and the J gene end by 6 bases; junction bases not matched to a gene: 16. This CDR3 reads CASSPRPGTSGRARRNIQYF. In DNA form, the CDR3 reads TGTGCCAGCAGTCCTCGACCAGGGACTAGCGGGAGGGCCCGGAGAAACATTCAGTACTTC.

The chain couples TRBV12-5 to TRBJ2-7; TRBD2 matches at 9 bases. V gave up 2 bases and J gave up 2 bases; unmatched junction bases: 10. Per germline, CDR1 LGHNT and CDR2 FRNRAP. There are 17 residues in the CDR3. The CDR3 DNA reads TGTGCTAGTGGTTTGAGGCTAGCGGGGCCTTACACCTACGAGCAGTACTTC. Its protein is CASGLRLAGPYTYEQYF.

V gene TRBV2 combines with J gene TRBJ1-4; D possibly corresponds to TRBD1 (6 bases). This CDR3 contains 16 residues. V was cut by 6 bases and J by 6 bases, with 20 bases left in between. CDR1 SNHLY and CDR2 FYNNEI come from the germline V gene. CDR3 bases: TGTGCCAGCAGAATCGAAACCGGGACATGGGATGAAAAACTGTTTTTT. Translated: CASRIETGTWDEKLFF.

This clone has a handful of counts. This CDR3 is CATSRDRLAGYEQYF. DNA for the CDR3: TGTGCCACCAGCAGAGATCGGCTAGCGGGCTACGAGCAGTACTTC. The V and J genes are TRBV15 and TRBJ2-7; the match to TRBD2 covers 8 bases. Germline CDR1 reads LNHNV; CDR2 reads YYDKDF (reference sequence). The CDR3 consists of 15 residues. The V and J ends lost 0 bases and 3 bases, in that order; junction bases with no gene match: 4.

J is TRBJ2-1 and V is TRBV5-4; 10 nucleotides agree with TRBD2. The V segment lost 0 bases and the J segment 9 bases; nucleotides outside the gene matches: 3. Per the germline V gene, CDR1 is SGHNT and CDR2 is YYREEE (reference sequence). The CDR3 loop spans 14 amino acids. In nucleotides, the CDR3 is TGTGCCAGCAGCTTGGCTCTAGCGGGAGCTGAGCAGTTCTTC. Its translation is CASSLALAGAEQFF.